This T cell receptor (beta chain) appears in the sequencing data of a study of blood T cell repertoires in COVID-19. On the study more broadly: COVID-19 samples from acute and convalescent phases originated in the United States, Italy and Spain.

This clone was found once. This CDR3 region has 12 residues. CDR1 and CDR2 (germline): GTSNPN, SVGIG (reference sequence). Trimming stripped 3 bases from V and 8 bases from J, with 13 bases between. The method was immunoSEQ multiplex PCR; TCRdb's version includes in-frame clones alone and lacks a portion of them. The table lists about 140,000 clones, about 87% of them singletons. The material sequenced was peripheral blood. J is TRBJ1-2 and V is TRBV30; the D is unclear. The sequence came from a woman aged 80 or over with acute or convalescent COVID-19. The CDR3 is CAWRRQAEGYTF. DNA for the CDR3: TGTGCCTGGAGACGACAAGCGGAGGGCTACACCTTC.